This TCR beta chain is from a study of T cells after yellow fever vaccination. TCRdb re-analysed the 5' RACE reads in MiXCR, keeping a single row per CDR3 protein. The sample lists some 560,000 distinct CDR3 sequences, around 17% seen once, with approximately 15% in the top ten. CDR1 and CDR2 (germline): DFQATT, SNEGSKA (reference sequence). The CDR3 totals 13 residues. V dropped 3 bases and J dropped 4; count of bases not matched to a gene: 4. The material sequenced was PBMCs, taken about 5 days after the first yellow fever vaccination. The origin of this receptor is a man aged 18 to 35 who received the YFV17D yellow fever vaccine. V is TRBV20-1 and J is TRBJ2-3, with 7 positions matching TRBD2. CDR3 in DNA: TGCAGTGCTAGGGGAGGGGCCCCAGATACGCAGTATTTT. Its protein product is CSARGGAPDTQYF.